This T cell receptor (beta chain) derives from a study of yellow fever vaccine responses in identical twins. Study-wide results and limits: A vaccine T cell response that seemed partly convergent and partly personalized was reported in twins.

TCRdb reprocessed the RT-PCR reads with MiXCR, giving one entry per CDR3 protein. The table records about 23,000 distinct CDR3 sequences, around 74% of them present only once. Only one count was recorded for this clonotype. What it binds is not known. The source was T cells from blood (PBMCs), unsorted or a sorted subset (not recorded which), collected before or after yellow fever vaccination (not recorded which). The sequence was obtained from a woman between 18 and 29 years old who received the yellow fever vaccine.

In nucleotides, the CDR3 is TGCGCCAGCAGCGAGGGGGAATGGACACTGAACACTGAAGCTTTCTTT. Protein sequence: CASSEGEWTLNTEAFF. The rearrangement links TRBV5-1 to TRBJ1-1, with TRBD1 as a possible D gene (6 bases). This CDR3 region has 16 residues. In germline, CDR1 is SGHRS, CDR2 YFSETQ. The V end was cut by 4 bases, the J end by 0 bases, with 16 bases between.